This T cell receptor (beta chain) was identified in a study of blood T cell repertoires in COVID-19. Across the whole study: Whether acute or convalescent, the COVID-19 samples came from the United States, Italy and Spain. The cDNA or gDNA used as material had been derived from T cells, B-cell-depleted T cells, or PBMCs.

Per the study methods: Amplification of reference gene primers provided the estimated nucleated cell counts. Assay used: immunoSEQ multiplex PCR; TCRdb lists only in-frame clones, some missing. D and trimming come from the DNA, and the V and J calls and clone size come from that table. The sample yields roughly 72,000 clones, over 70% seen once. Per germline, CDR1 MNHNS and CDR2 SASEGT. V was trimmed by 2 bases and J by 4 bases, leaving 8 bases between them. The CDR3 runs to 14 residues. What was sequenced was peripheral blood. The chain employs TRBV6-1 and TRBJ1-4; D gene uncertain. This receptor was taken from a man aged 65 to 79 who had recovered from COVID-19. The CDR3 DNA reads TGTGCCAGCAGTGAATCAGGAATTAATGAAAAACTGTTTTTT. Its translation is CASSESGINEKLFF.